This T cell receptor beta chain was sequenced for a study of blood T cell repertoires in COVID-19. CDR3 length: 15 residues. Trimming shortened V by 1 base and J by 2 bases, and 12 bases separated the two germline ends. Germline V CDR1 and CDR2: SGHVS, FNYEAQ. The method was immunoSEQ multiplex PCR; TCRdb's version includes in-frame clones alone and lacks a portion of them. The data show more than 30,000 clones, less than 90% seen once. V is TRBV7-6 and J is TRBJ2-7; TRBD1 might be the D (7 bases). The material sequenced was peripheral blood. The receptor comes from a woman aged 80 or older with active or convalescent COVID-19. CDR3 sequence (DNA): TGTGCCAGCAGCTTAGGCAGGGGGGTACCCTACGAGCAGTACTTC. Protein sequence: CASSLGRGVPYEQYF.